The 13 T cell receptor beta chains presented below share a single source sample, sequenced in a study of blood T cell repertoires in COVID-19. Assay used: immunoSEQ multiplex PCR; TCRdb lists only in-frame clones, some missing. This table has about 330,000 clones, more than 90% appearing once. Material for sequencing was PBMCs or T cells enriched from blood (not recorded which). The source is a woman in her 30s who had recovered from COVID-19.

The chain links TRBV28 to TRBJ2-7, with D perhaps TRBD2 (6 bases). The CDR3 is made up of 16 amino acids. Trimming removed 0 bases from V and 2 bases from J, with 14 bases in between. Germline CDR1 is MDHEN and CDR2 is SYDVKM. The DNA for the CDR3 is TGTGCCAGCAGTTTATGGGGGGGTACGGCGCCCTACGAGCAGTACTTC. Translation gives CASSLWGGTAPYEQYF.

The V and J genes are TRBV7-2 and TRBJ1-3; 7 nucleotides align to TRBD1. V dropped 0 bases and J dropped 0; count of bases not matched to a gene: 2. Germline CDR1 and CDR2: SGHTA and FQGNSA. The CDR3 is 16 amino acids. CDR3 nucleotide sequence: TGTGCCAGCAGCTTAGCCAGGGGGTCCTCTGGAAACACCATATATTTT. Translation gives CASSLARGSSGNTIYF.

The V call is TRBV11-3, the J call TRBJ2-1; tentative D call: TRBD2 (5 bases). V shed 5 bases and J shed 6 bases, with 17 bases lying between them. Germline V gene lookup returns CDR1 SGHNT and CDR2 YENEEA. The CDR3 is made up of 15 amino acids. CDR3 DNA sequence: TGTGCCAGCAGCCTTCGAGGACGGGATGCCAATGAGCAGTTCTTC. Encoded protein: CASSLRGRDANEQFF.

The rearrangement uses TRBV5-4 and TRBJ2-7; 9 bases are a match to TRBD1. Per germline, CDR1 SGHNT and CDR2 YYREEE (reference sequence). The ends lost 1 base at V and 3 bases at J; junction bases unmatched: 8. This CDR3 contains 16 residues. The CDR3 is CASSLSTGGFFYEQYF. CDR3 coding DNA: TGTGCCAGCAGCTTGTCTACAGGGGGCTTTTTCTACGAGCAGTACTTC.

The genes are TRBV30 and TRBJ1-1; unclear D gene. The CDR3 has 12 amino acids. Germline-derived CDR1 and CDR2 are GTSNPN and SVGIG (reference sequence). V dropped 0 bases and J dropped 8 bases, with 10 bases sitting between them. In nucleotides, the CDR3 is TGTGCCTGGAGTGTAAGAGGAGTAGAAGCTTTCTTT. It translates to CAWSVRGVEAFF. Full variable domain (outside the CDR3, taken from reference TRBV30 and TRBJ1-1): SQTIHQWPATLVQPVGSPLSLECTVEGTSNPNLYWYRQAAGRGLQLLFYSVGIGQISSEVPQNLSASRPQDRQFILSSKKLLLSDSGFYLCAWSVRGVEAFFGQGTRLTVV.

The J gene is TRBJ1-1, the V gene TRBV5-5; D is perhaps TRBD1 (5 bases). Germline V CDR1 and CDR2: SGHKS, YYEKEE (reference sequence). The germline V and J ends were trimmed by 0 bases and 4 bases, with 13 bases remaining between them. The CDR3 is made up of 15 amino acids. The CDR3 protein is CASSLGYQGGTEAFF. The CDR3 DNA follows: TGTGCCAGCAGCTTGGGATATCAGGGTGGCACTGAAGCTTTCTTT.

The J gene is TRBJ1-1, the V gene TRBV28; 7 nucleotides line up with TRBD1. V gave up 0 bases and J gave up 3 bases; unmatched junction bases: 1. The CDR3 contains 14 residues. The germline V gene has CDR1 MDHEN and CDR2 SYDVKM. Written as DNA, the CDR3 is TGTGCCAGCAGTTTATGGGACAGGTACACTGAAGCTTTCTTT. This gives the protein CASSLWDRYTEAFF.

The rearrangement uses TRBV5-1 and TRBJ2-5; D perhaps matches TRBD2 (6 bases). The germline V and J ends were trimmed by 7 bases and 1 base, with 8 bases remaining between them. The V gene's germline CDR1 is SGHRS and CDR2 YFSETQ. CDR3 length: 12 amino acids. The CDR3 here is CASRDSQETQYF. For the CDR3, the DNA is TGCGCCAGCCGGGACTCCCAAGAGACCCAGTACTTC. Complete variable domain (other parts from reference TRBV5-1 and TRBJ2-5): KAGVTQTPRYLIKTRGQQVTLSCSPISGHRSVSWYQQTPGQGLQFLFEYFSETQRNKGNFPGRFSGRQFSNSRSEMNVSTLELGDSALYLCASRDSQETQYFGPGTRLLVL.

The chain uses TRBV14 and TRBJ1-2; a weak D match, TRBD1 (5 bases). The CDR3 runs 13 residues. Per the germline V gene, CDR1 is SGHDN and CDR2 is FVKESK. V was cut by 1 base and J by 9 bases, with 12 bases left in between. This CDR3 is CASSQGQLRSYTF. The DNA of the CDR3 is TGTGCCAGCAGCCAAGGACAGCTACGAAGCTACACCTTC.

In its sample, this clone was seen once. This CDR3 is CASRDRVGDTQYF. CDR3 DNA: TGTGCCAGCAGAGACAGGGTCGGAGATACGCAGTATTTT. The chain recombines TRBV7-3 with TRBJ2-3; 7 bases agree with TRBD1. V was clipped by 6 bases and J by 5 bases; unmatched bases: 5. The germline gives CDR1 SGHTA, CDR2 FQGTGA. The CDR3 consists of 13 residues.

The V gene is TRBV3-1 (or the pseudogene TRBV3-2), the J gene TRBJ1-2; tentatively, D is TRBD1 (5 bases). The CDR3 spans 14 residues. Germline V lookup: CDR1 LGHDT, CDR2 YNNKEL (reference sequence). V lost 5 bases and J 5 bases, leaving 15 bases between the germline ends. CDR3 coding DNA: TGTGCCAGCAGCGCCCCCGCGGGGGGATATGGCTACACCTTC. Its protein product is CASSAPAGGYGYTF.

This sequence joins TRBV5-1 and TRBJ1-2, with 7 bases lining up with TRBD1. V shed 5 bases and J 8 bases; nucleotides not matched to a gene: 9. The CDR3 totals 13 residues. Germline values: CDR1 SGHRS, CDR2 YFSETQ. The CDR3 region is CASRTGTARGYTF. CDR3 coding DNA: TGCGCCAGCAGAACCGGGACAGCCCGCGGCTACACCTTC.

The chain recombines TRBV7-9 with TRBJ2-7; TRBD2 is a possible D gene (6 bases). The CDR3 has 15 residues. Germline CDR1 SEHNR, CDR2 FQNEAQ (reference sequence). The V and J ends lost 5 bases and 6 bases respectively, with 20 bases between them. The DNA of the CDR3 is TGTGCCAGCAGCCCCCTTTGGGGGGTGGGCGCCGAGCAGTACTTC. Protein sequence: CASSPLWGVGAEQYF.